This note documents a single T cell receptor beta chain sequence. This clonotype has at least ten counts. Its binding antigen is unknown. Per-base quality was not reported, and no clone a single base away is much larger than it. The sample is drawn from a study of T cells in Graves' hyperthyroidism and ophthalmopathy (dated by TCRdb to 2018 to 2020). About the investigation overall: Peripheral blood samples were taken at the time of initial diagnosis, prior to any treatment. The paper describes TCR Vbeta CDR3 sequencing of fewer than 150 peripheral blood samples, made up of about 41 ophthalmopathy patients, 70 to 75 hyperthyroidism patients and 17 progressor patients. The approximately 90 discovery patients were divided at random into training and test sets in a 7:3 ratio. The study also compared thyroid tissue and blood T-cell repertoires from about six Graves' hyperthyroidism patients. A discovery cohort of roughly 100 patients, approximately 44 with Graves' ophthalmopathy and about 58 with stable Graves' hyperthyroidism, was used to find distinguishing TCR V-J signatures. An independent validation cohort of around 20 hyperthyroidism patients and more than 15 patients who later progressed to ophthalmopathy tested prospective prediction of ophthalmopathy. After sampling, hyperthyroidism patients received methimazole starting at 30 mg daily, and ophthalmopathy patients received high-dose intravenous methylprednisolone.

TCR beta CDR3 regions were amplified from RNA transcripts. For the first round of RT-PCR on the TCR CDR3, the HTBI primer set was used together with the Qiagen OneStep RT-PCR kit. Libraries were constructed in a second round of multiplex PCR, after which size selection and purification were carried out. Sequencing of the libraries was done on an Illumina HiSeq2000 using paired-end 100 bp reads. As for the authors' bioinformatics: SOAPnuke was used to process the raw data, with reads discarded if the reads contained adapters or uncalled bases, had a mean Phred below 15, or lacked an exact constant-primer or identifier match. COPE v1.2.5 was used to merge the high-quality paired reads, and each unique nucleotide sequence was defined as a clonotype. Clonotypes were aligned to IMGT TRBV, TRBD and TRBJ reference segments using MiTCR v1.1. Analysis was restricted to V-J combinations with a frequency above 0.0001, which covered approximately 99% of repertoires. A TCS score was defined as the ratio of F50 (clonal expansion) to E x V (chaos), with BLOSUM62-based TCRdist applied between CDR3 peptides within each V-J. Welch's t-statistics and random forest reduced fewer than 600 V-J features to about 13, which were used in a naive Bayes classifier (R e1071). TCRdb cleaned the public reads at Q25 with fastp, built clones with MiXCR and kept in-frame beta chains. CDR3 protein sequences are deduplicated, and each keeps its most common genes and DNA. The V and J calls were not made by the authors but by TCRdb's processing. Across this sample there are a few hundred thousand distinct CDR3 sequences, with about 15% seen only once. The ten largest clonotypes hold approximately 16% of the sample.

Ophthalmopathy patients had moderately to severely active disease, with a Clinical Activity Score of 3 or more, a NOSPECS grade of 4 or more, and a disease duration of less than 3 months. Exclusion was applied to patients with uncontrolled infections, other autoimmune diseases, pregnancy or lactation. Diagnoses were established on the basis of clinical symptoms, serum thyroxine and TRAb, thyroid ultrasound, and orbital computed tomography. PBMCs were separated from roughly 10 ml of fresh peripheral blood using Ficoll-Paque density gradient centrifugation. Total RNA was extracted using Trizol reagent, and RNA quality was assessed on an Agilent 2100 Bioanalyzer. Points the paper makes about the study in general: In validation, progression to ophthalmopathy was predicted by the model with 70.59% sensitivity and 72.22% specificity, a median of about 6 months before onset. Sample size was not statistically predetermined, and investigators were not blinded to group allocation. Ophthalmopathy was separated from stable hyperthyroidism by a 13 V-J signature model, with 87.88% sensitivity and about 81% specificity obtained in cross-validation and 80%/75% obtained in testing. Most expanded thyroid clonotypes (frequency above 0.001) were also found in blood, which suggests that blood repertoires may mirror thyroid immune responses.

Between the V and J ends, shortened by 3 bases and 2 bases respectively, the junction contains 11 bases. As encoded in the germline V gene, CDR1 is MNHNS while CDR2 is SASEGT. From the cysteine up to the phenylalanine, the CDR3 has a length of 14 residues. Of all the DNA, just the CDR3 is kept, 42 bases in frame from base 1. The origin of this receptor is a woman under 30 with Graves' ophthalmopathy. The chain uses TRBV6-1 and TRBJ2-7, and possibly TRBD1, on 6 matching bases. The specimen was blood. The nucleotides are TGTGCCAGCAGTGAGACAGGCTCAACCTACGAGCAGTACTTC. It translates to CASSETGSTYEQYF.